A selection of T cell receptor beta chains follows, all from one sample in a study of T cell responses to AZD1222 COVID-19 vaccine. Libraries were prepared by immunoSEQ multiplex PCR; TCRdb keeps only in-frame clonotypes and omits some of them. The sample lists fewer than 150,000 clones; 90% were seen once. This material consisted of peripheral blood, taken on day 0 of AZD1222 vaccination. These receptors were collected from an adult in good health. Both conserved end residues are part of each CDR3. A D gene is named only where the DNA matches it firmly. Not every row has a clone size; where given, it reads once, few, many or a size class.

DNA: TGTGCCATCGGGGGACTAGCGATTAGCACAGATACGCAGTATTTT
CDR3: CAIGGLAISTDTQYF
size: NA
V: TRBV10-3
D: TRBD2
J: TRBJ2-3

DNA: TGCGCCAGCAGCTTGGGACTACAAGAGACCCAGTACTTC
CDR3: CASSLGLQETQYF
size: NA
V: TRBV5-1
D: NA
J: TRBJ2-5

DNA: TGTGCCAGCGGGGGACTAGCCGGCTACGAGCAGTACTTC
CDR3: CASGGLAGYEQYF
size: NA
V: TRBV12-3/TRBV12-4
D: TRBD2
J: TRBJ2-7

DNA: TGTGCCAGCAGCCCCGCGCGGGGTGGAACTGAAGCTTTCTTT
CDR3: CASSPARGGTEAFF
size: NA
V: TRBV3-1/TRBV3-2
D: NA
J: TRBJ1-1

DNA: TGTGCCAGCAGCTTGCATCGCGTGCACGAGCAGTACTTC
CDR3: CASSLHRVHEQYF
size: NA
V: TRBV5-4
D: NA
J: TRBJ2-7

DNA: TGCGCCAGCAGCCAAGGGCCTCTGAACACTGAAGCTTTCTTT
CDR3: CASSQGPLNTEAFF
size: NA
V: TRBV4-1
D: NA
J: TRBJ1-1

DNA: TGTGCCAGCACTACTCCCAGGGCGTCCTATAATTCACCCCTCCACTTT
CDR3: CASTTPRASYNSPLHF
size: few
V: TRBV6-6
D: NA
J: TRBJ1-6

DNA: TGTGCCAGCAGCGGCATTTCGACTAGCGGGAGCCACAATGAGCAGTTCTTC
CDR3: CASSGISTSGSHNEQFF
size: NA
V: TRBV11-2
D: TRBD2
J: TRBJ2-1

DNA: TGTGCCAGCAGCGCCCAGGGACAGGGGGACATTCAGTACTTC
CDR3: CASSAQGQGDIQYF
size: NA
V: TRBV3-1/TRBV3-2
D: TRBD1
J: TRBJ2-4

DNA: TGTGCCAGCAGTAGAGGAACAGAAAAACTGTTTTTT
CDR3: CASSRGTEKLFF
size: NA
V: TRBV6-6
D: NA
J: TRBJ1-4

DNA: TGTGCCAGCAGCCCAAGGACAGGGGGCTATGAGCAGTTCTTC
CDR3: CASSPRTGGYEQFF
size: NA
V: TRBV7-2
D: TRBD1
J: TRBJ2-1

DNA: TGCGCCAGCAGCTTGGGCCTACAGGGTATCACGGGAACTGAAGCTTTCTTT
CDR3: CASSLGLQGITGTEAFF
size: NA
V: TRBV5-1
D: NA
J: TRBJ1-1

DNA: TGTGCCAGTAGTATAGATCTTGGACAGGGGAACACTGAAGCTTTCTTT
CDR3: CASSIDLGQGNTEAFF
size: NA
V: TRBV19
D: TRBD1
J: TRBJ1-1

DNA: TGTGCCAGCAGCTTTGGGGGTCGGAACACTGAAGCTTTCTTT
CDR3: CASSFGGRNTEAFF
size: NA
V: TRBV7-2
D: NA
J: TRBJ1-1

DNA: TGTGCCAGCAGCTTGGAACTAGCGGGGAGCACAGATACGCAGTATTTT
CDR3: CASSLELAGSTDTQYF
size: NA
V: TRBV5-6
D: TRBD2
J: TRBJ2-3

DNA: TGTGCCACCAGCAGGAGGCAGCGGGCGGACACCGGGGAGCTGTTTTTT
CDR3: CATSRRQRADTGELFF
size: NA
V: TRBV15
D: NA
J: TRBJ2-2

DNA: TGTGCCAGCAGCCAAACGGGCTCACCCCTCCACTTT
CDR3: CASSQTGSPLHF
size: NA
V: TRBV3-1/TRBV3-2
D: NA
J: TRBJ1-6

DNA: TGTGCCACCAGCAGCGAAAGGGGGCTTGGCACTGAAGCTTTCTTT
CDR3: CATSSERGLGTEAFF
size: once
V: TRBV15
D: TRBD1
J: TRBJ1-1

DNA: TGCGCCAGCAGCCAAGACGCGCGGCTAGCGTCCTACGAGCAGTACTTC
CDR3: CASSQDARLASYEQYF
size: NA
V: TRBV4-3
D: NA
J: TRBJ2-7

DNA: TGTGCCAGCAGTTTACAACTAGCGGGGGGCCCGAACACCGGGGAGCTGTTTTTT
CDR3: CASSLQLAGGPNTGELFF
size: NA
V: TRBV27
D: TRBD2
J: TRBJ2-2

DNA: TGTGCCAGCAGCCGATCGGGGGCGGCTAATGAAAAACTGTTTTTT
CDR3: CASSRSGAANEKLFF
size: NA
V: TRBV27
D: NA
J: TRBJ1-4

DNA: TGTGCCAGCAGCTTGACTAGCGGGGGGCGGGACATTCAGTACTTC
CDR3: CASSLTSGGRDIQYF
size: NA
V: TRBV13
D: TRBD2
J: TRBJ2-4

DNA: TGTGCCAGTAGCTCCCCCTTAGCGGGGGGTAGCTACAATGAGCAGTTCTTC
CDR3: CASSSPLAGGSYNEQFF
size: many
V: TRBV19
D: TRBD2
J: TRBJ2-1

DNA: TGTGCCAGCAGGAGGACACCGCCTAATCAGCCCCAGCATTTT
CDR3: CASRRTPPNQPQHF
size: NA
V: TRBV28
D: NA
J: TRBJ1-5

DNA: TGTGCCATAGGGACAGACTTCTCTAATGAAAAACTGTTTTTT
CDR3: CAIGTDFSNEKLFF
size: NA
V: TRBV15
D: TRBD1
J: TRBJ1-4

DNA: TGTGCCAGCACGACAGGCTTTTATGAAAAACTGTTTTTT
CDR3: CASTTGFYEKLFF
size: NA
V: TRBV19
D: NA
J: TRBJ1-4

DNA: TGTGCCAGCAGCTTACTCGCGGCCCCAGGGGAGACCCAGTACTTC
CDR3: CASSLLAAPGETQYF
size: NA
V: TRBV7-6
D: NA
J: TRBJ2-5

DNA: TGCGCCAGCAGCTTACTAGCGGGAGCTACCTACGAGCAGTACTTC
CDR3: CASSLLAGATYEQYF
size: NA
V: TRBV5-1
D: TRBD2
J: TRBJ2-7

DNA: TGTGCCAGCAGTCCGGGGATCGCAACTAATGAAAAACTGTTTTTT
CDR3: CASSPGIATNEKLFF
size: NA
V: TRBV2
D: NA
J: TRBJ1-4

DNA: TGTGCCGGTAAACGAGCGGTGTCGATCTACAATGAGCAGTTCTTC
CDR3: CAGKRAVSIYNEQFF
size: NA
V: TRBV7-9
D: NA
J: TRBJ2-1

DNA: TGTGCCAGCAGCTACGACAGGGGGGACGAGCAGTTCTTC
CDR3: CASSYDRGDEQFF
size: NA
V: TRBV6-5
D: TRBD1
J: TRBJ2-1

DNA: TGTGCCAGCAGCTTTGTCGGAGTGGCTTTCTTT
CDR3: CASSFVGVAFF
size: NA
V: TRBV2
D: NA
J: TRBJ1-1

DNA: TGTGCCAGCAGTGAAGCGCCTCCCGGGACCCTAGGTGAAAAACTGTTTTTT
CDR3: CASSEAPPGTLGEKLFF
size: NA
V: TRBV6-1
D: NA
J: TRBJ1-4

DNA: TGTGCCAGCAGCGCGCCAGGGGATAATTCACCCCTCCACTTT
CDR3: CASSAPGDNSPLHF
size: NA
V: TRBV9
D: NA
J: TRBJ1-6

DNA: TGTGCCAGTAGTATAGATGGGCGGGTCCAGTACTTC
CDR3: CASSIDGRVQYF
size: NA
V: TRBV19
D: NA
J: TRBJ2-5

DNA: TGTGCCAGCAGCTTAGGACGCGCTGAAGCTTTCTTT
CDR3: CASSLGRAEAFF
size: NA
V: TRBV7-9
D: NA
J: TRBJ1-1

DNA: TGTGCCAGCAGCCCCGGACTAGCGGATTACAATGAGCAGTTCTTC
CDR3: CASSPGLADYNEQFF
size: once
V: TRBV9
D: TRBD2
J: TRBJ2-1

DNA: TGTGCCAGCAGTAACCAGGGTACAACTAATGAAAAACTGTTTTTT
CDR3: CASSNQGTTNEKLFF
size: NA
V: TRBV2
D: NA
J: TRBJ1-4

DNA: TGTGCCAGTAGTACCGGTCGACAGGCCCTCCTGCACTATGGCTACACCTTC
CDR3: CASSTGRQALLHYGYTF
size: NA
V: TRBV19
D: NA
J: TRBJ1-2

DNA: TGTGCCATCAGTGAGTCCTTAGGCATAGGCGGTGGCACCATATATTTT
CDR3: CAISESLGIGGGTIYF
size: NA
V: TRBV10-3
D: NA
J: TRBJ1-3

DNA: TGTGCTAGTGGTTTGGGTCTAGTAGGCTTGTTCGATGAGCAGTTCTTC
CDR3: CASGLGLVGLFDEQFF
size: NA
V: TRBV12-5
D: NA
J: TRBJ2-1

DNA: TGCGCCAGCAGCTTGATCCCAGGGAGCTCCTACGAGCAGTACTTC
CDR3: CASSLIPGSSYEQYF
size: NA
V: TRBV5-1
D: NA
J: TRBJ2-7

DNA: TGTGCTAGTGGACTCGGGGTCACTGGGAGCTCCTACGAGCAGTACTTC
CDR3: CASGLGVTGSSYEQYF
size: NA
V: TRBV12-5
D: NA
J: TRBJ2-7

DNA: TGTGCCAGCAGTAAGGGCCTCCGGAACACCATATATTTT
CDR3: CASSKGLRNTIYF
size: NA
V: TRBV6-5
D: NA
J: TRBJ1-3

DNA: TGTGCCAGCAGCTTGGCGGCAGGGAGATCCTACAATGAGCAGTTCTTC
CDR3: CASSLAAGRSYNEQFF
size: NA
V: TRBV5-4
D: NA
J: TRBJ2-1

DNA: TGTGCCAGCAGCGCCAGGACAGGGTGGTCAGAAAAACTGTTTTTT
CDR3: CASSARTGWSEKLFF
size: NA
V: TRBV13
D: TRBD1
J: TRBJ1-4

DNA: TGCAGCGTCGGGGAGTCGTGGACCGGGGAGCTGTTTTTT
CDR3: CSVGESWTGELFF
size: NA
V: TRBV29-1
D: NA
J: TRBJ2-2

DNA: TGTGCCAGCAGGTCCGACAAGACTGGAAACACCATATATTTT
CDR3: CASRSDKTGNTIYF
size: NA
V: TRBV6-5
D: NA
J: TRBJ1-3

DNA: TGTGCCAGCAGGGGGATATACAATGAGCAGTTCTTC
CDR3: CASRGIYNEQFF
size: NA
V: TRBV2
D: NA
J: TRBJ2-1

DNA: TGTGCCAGCAGAAACCCGGGACGGGAGTTCTTC
CDR3: CASRNPGREFF
size: NA
V: TRBV7-2
D: NA
J: TRBJ2-1

DNA: TGTGCCAGCAGCGGACTAGCGGGAGCGTATAATGAGCAGTTCTTC
CDR3: CASSGLAGAYNEQFF
size: once
V: TRBV7-2
D: TRBD2
J: TRBJ2-1

DNA: TGTGCCAGCTCACCACCAGGGACAATGGATGGCTACACCTTC
CDR3: CASSPPGTMDGYTF
size: NA
V: TRBV18
D: NA
J: TRBJ1-2

DNA: TGTGCCAGCAGCCCAATGACAGGCAGGGGGGATACGCAGTATTTT
CDR3: CASSPMTGRGDTQYF
size: NA
V: TRBV7-9
D: TRBD1
J: TRBJ2-3

DNA: TGTGCCAGCTCACCACCTGCGATCCTAGCGGGGGGCAATGAGCAGTTCTTC
CDR3: CASSPPAILAGGNEQFF
size: once
V: TRBV18
D: TRBD2
J: TRBJ2-1

DNA: TGTGCCAGCAGCTTAGTGGTAGGGAACACCGGGGAGCTGTTTTTT
CDR3: CASSLVVGNTGELFF
size: few
V: TRBV7-9
D: NA
J: TRBJ2-2

DNA: TGTGCCAGCAGACCCCCGGGACAGGGGTATGGCTACACCTTC
CDR3: CASRPPGQGYGYTF
size: NA
V: TRBV6-5
D: TRBD1
J: TRBJ1-2

DNA: TGTGCCAGCAGCTTCGGGCCCCCCTCGAGGAATGAGCAGTTCTTC
CDR3: CASSFGPPSRNEQFF
size: NA
V: TRBV5-4
D: NA
J: TRBJ2-1